A single sample gave rise to the 19 T cell receptor beta chains below, sequenced in a study of T cell changes during pregnancy in multiple sclerosis. Generated by immunoSEQ multiplex PCR, the TCRdb table keeps only in-frame clones and is missing some. The sample holds fewer than 50,000 clones, about 90% seen once. Source: CD4+ T cells from peripheral blood mononuclear cells, taken in the third trimester of pregnancy. The receptors stem from a female donor with multiple sclerosis, enrolled in a pregnancy study.

CDR3 sequence reads: CASSVAPSGRGRETQYF. Written as DNA, the CDR3 is TGTGCCAGCAGCGTTGCGCCTAGCGGGAGGGGTAGGGAGACCCAGTACTTC. The V gene is TRBV9, the J gene TRBJ2-5; 12 positions match TRBD2. J gave up 5 bases and V 2 bases, and 10 bases lay outside the gene matches. The germline V gene has CDR1 SGDLS and CDR2 YYNGEE. The CDR3 has 17 residues.

The rearrangement links TRBV6-1 to TRBJ2-7; 8 bases match TRBD2. The CDR3 length is 14 residues. J gave up 0 bases and V 2 bases, and 0 bases lay outside the gene matches. Germline-derived CDR1 and CDR2 are MNHNS and SASEGT. As DNA, the CDR3 is TGTGCCAGCAGTGAACTAGCGGGCTCCTACGAGCAGTACTTC. It encodes CASSELAGSYEQYF.

The chain combines TRBV19 with TRBJ2-1, with a weak D call TRBD1 (6 bases). Trimming left V 1 base short and J 1 base short, with 11 bases between. Germline lookup yields CDR1 LNHDA and CDR2 SQIVND (reference sequence). The CDR3 is made up of 16 amino acids. The CDR3 coding sequence is TGTGCCAGTAGTATAGGTACCGGACAGTCCTACAATGAGCAGTTCTTC. Translation gives CASSIGTGQSYNEQFF.

The chain is built from TRBV7-5 and TRBJ1-1. TRBV7-5 is described as a pseudogene. The CDR3 runs to 14 residues. Here the CDR3 reads CVRSLVRAGTEAFF. As DNA, the CDR3 is TGTGTCAGAAGCTTAGTACGAGCGGGGACTGAAGCTTTCTTT.

This chain uses TRBV13 with TRBJ2-5; D not resolved. Trimming stripped 5 bases from V and 4 bases from J, with 14 bases between. The CDR3 totals 14 residues. The germline V gene has CDR1 PRHDT and CDR2 FYEKMQ (reference sequence). CDR3 in amino acids: CASSPGRSTETQYF. The CDR3, as DNA: TGTGCCAGCAGCCCCGGTCGAAGCACAGAGACCCAGTACTTC.

The rearrangement links TRBV6-1 to TRBJ2-1, with 7 bases matching TRBD2. The V and J ends lost 6 bases and 9 bases, in that order; junction bases with no gene match: 2. The CDR3 is 11 amino acids. In germline, CDR1 is MNHNS, CDR2 SASEGT. The CDR3: CASSGRSEQFF. In DNA, the CDR3 is TGTGCCAGCAGCGGGAGGAGTGAGCAGTTCTTC.

V gene TRBV29-1 combines with J gene TRBJ1-2, with D possibly being TRBD1 (5 bases). The CDR3 totals 12 residues. The germline CDR1 and CDR2 sequences are SQVTM and ANQGSEA. V was shortened by 3 bases and J by 7 bases, with 12 bases between the two germline ends. CDR3 nucleotides: TGCAGCGTTGATGAACAGGTCCTTGGCTACACCTTC. Translated: CSVDEQVLGYTF.

This clone was observed once. The V and J genes are TRBV19 and TRBJ1-1, with D perhaps TRBD1 (6 bases). This CDR3 has 16 residues. V lost 3 bases and J lost 1, with 15 bases in between. Germline V gene lookup returns CDR1 LNHDA and CDR2 SQIVND (reference sequence). The CDR3 DNA follows: TGTGCCAGTAGTATTGGGGGCGGTCTGGGGAACACTGAAGCTTTCTTT. It translates to CASSIGGGLGNTEAFF.

The chain couples TRBV10-3 to TRBJ1-2; the match to TRBD1 covers 7 bases. Germline V gives CDR1 ENHRY, CDR2 SYGVKD. V dropped 8 bases and J dropped 2; count of bases not matched to a gene: 8. The CDR3 is made up of 14 amino acids. The CDR3, as DNA: TGTGCCATCGCACGGACAGGCTCAAACTATGGCTACACCTTC. Protein: CAIARTGSNYGYTF.

This clone was picked up one time. The CDR3 spells CASGTKQETQYF. The CDR3 region has the DNA TGTGCCAGCGGGACTAAGCAAGAGACCCAGTACTTC. The chain has TRBV6-6 and TRBJ2-5; 7 bases map to TRBD2. The CDR3 covers 12 residues. CDR1 is MNHNY and CDR2 is SVGAGI in the germline V gene (reference sequence). Trimming removed 8 bases from V and 2 bases from J; junction bases left unmatched: 2.

Regarding this clone: Being one base from a much bigger clone, this may be a read error. The rearrangement joins TRBV29-1 to TRBJ1-4; 8 bases map to TRBD1. Germline V gene sequence: CDR1 SQVTM, CDR2 ANQGSEA. The CDR3 is 16 residues long. The V gene end was trimmed by 2 bases and the J gene end by 7 bases; junction bases not matched to a gene: 12. DNA of the CDR3: TGCAGCGTTGAATACCCTTCCGGACAGGGTACTGAAAAACTGTTTTTT. Amino acids: CSVEYPSGQGTEKLFF.

The J gene is TRBJ2-4, the V gene TRBV19; 8 bases are shared with TRBD1. The CDR3 loop spans 13 amino acids. The germline CDR1 and CDR2 sequences are LNHDA and SQIVND (reference sequence). After removal of 7 bases from V and 7 bases from J, the junction contained 6 bases not matched to a gene. CDR3 residues: CASNLGQGNIQYF. As DNA, the CDR3 is TGTGCCAGTAACCTAGGACAGGGTAACATTCAGTACTTC.

The V call is TRBV4-3, the J call TRBJ2-7; TRBD2 is a possible D gene (5 bases). CDR1 is LGHNA, CDR2 YSLEER, per germline. Between the trimmed V and J ends, which lost 1 base and 4 bases, there was a span of 14 bases. The CDR3 has 15 amino acids. CDR3 residues: CASSQGLWGEYEQYF. In DNA, the CDR3 is TGCGCCAGCAGCCAAGGGTTGTGGGGAGAATACGAGCAGTACTTC.

The chain joins TRBV7-2 to TRBJ2-3; D remains unclear. The germline CDR1 and CDR2 sequences are SGHTA and FQGNSA. V was cut by 8 bases and J by 0 bases, with 3 bases left in between. The CDR3 has 11 amino acids. For the CDR3, the DNA is TGTGCCAGCTCTAGCACAGATACGCAGTATTTT. It codes for CASSSTDTQYF. The full variable domain, rest sourced from reference TRBV7-2 and TRBJ2-3, is GAGVSQSPSNKVTEKGKDVELRCDPISGHTALYWYRQSLGQGLEFLIYFQGNSAPDKSGLPSDRFSAERTGGSVSTLTIQRTQQEDSAVYLCASSSTDTQYFGPGTRLTVL.

The chain couples TRBV28 to TRBJ2-5; D is perhaps TRBD2 (6 bases). Germline values: CDR1 MDHEN, CDR2 SYDVKM. The length of the CDR3 is 15 residues. Between the trimmed V and J ends, which lost 4 bases and 2 bases, there was a span of 14 bases. The CDR3 protein is CASSWQGLQQETQYF. Written as DNA, the CDR3 is TGTGCCAGCAGTTGGCAAGGACTACAACAAGAGACCCAGTACTTC.

The rearrangement joins TRBV5-1 to TRBJ2-3; maybe TRBD1 (6 bases). The germline V gene has CDR1 SGHRS and CDR2 YFSETQ. CDR3 size: 15 residues. V was cut by 4 bases and J by 2 bases, with 14 bases left in between. The DNA for the CDR3 is TGCGCCAGCAGCACTCAGGGGTCCTACACAGATACGCAGTATTTT. Encoded protein: CASSTQGSYTDTQYF.

The rearrangement joins TRBV10-3 to TRBJ1-6, with D tentatively TRBD1 (6 bases). V was trimmed by 3 bases and J by 7 bases, leaving 13 bases between them. The CDR3 extends over 15 amino acids. Germline V CDR1 and CDR2: ENHRY, SYGVKD. CDR3 DNA sequence: TGTGCCATCAGTGAATCCCACAGGGTAAATTCACCCCTCCACTTT. Amino acids: CAISESHRVNSPLHF.

The chain links TRBV29-1 to TRBJ2-5, with a tentative D call TRBD1 (5 bases). The germline gives CDR1 SQVTM, CDR2 ANQGSEA. The CDR3 runs 12 residues. V gave up 7 bases and J gave up 5 bases, with 14 bases separating them. CDR3 sequence reads: CSGRPGAETQYF. In nucleotides, the CDR3 is TGCAGCGGACGACCTGGGGCCGAGACCCAGTACTTC. The whole variable domain, remainder taken from reference TRBV29-1 and TRBJ2-5, is SAVISQKPSRDICQRGTSLTIQCQVDSQVTMMFWYRQQPGQSLTLIATANQGSEATYESGFVIDKFPISRPNLTFSTLTVSNMSPEDSSIYLCSGRPGAETQYFGPGTRLLVL.

The chain has TRBV30 and TRBJ1-1; D is undetermined. Germline V gene lookup returns CDR1 GTSNPN and CDR2 SVGIG (reference sequence). This CDR3 region has 15 residues. Trimming took off 0 bases at V and 4 bases at J, with 15 bases between the two ends. Here the CDR3 reads CAWSVLPGVRTEAFF. For the CDR3, the DNA is TGTGCCTGGAGTGTACTCCCGGGAGTTCGCACTGAAGCTTTCTTT. The full variable domain, with the rest looked up from reference TRBV30 and TRBJ1-1, is SQTIHQWPATLVQPVGSPLSLECTVEGTSNPNLYWYRQAAGRGLQLLFYSVGIGQISSEVPQNLSASRPQDRQFILSSKKLLLSDSGFYLCAWSVLPGVRTEAFFGQGTRLTVV.